At least ten counts were recorded for the clone carrying this T cell receptor (beta chain). What it recognizes is unknown. These data come from a study of cytotoxic CD8 clonotypes in ibrutinib-treated CLL. Overall study: Response samples were taken after a median around eleven months of treatment, range 6 to 36.

The CDR3 sequence is 15 residues long. The V and J ends lost 6 bases and 3 bases, in that order; junction bases with no gene match: 4. The germline V gene has CDR1 MNHEY and CDR2 SVGAGI. Overall study findings and caveats: Increased clonality at ibrutinib response gave way to a return toward baseline at progression.

Sequencing was performed with immunoSEQ multiplex PCR; in TCRdb, only in-frame clones are kept and a portion is missing. The sample has approximately 150,000 clones; around 77% are singletons. The sequence was obtained from a human donor with chronic lymphocytic leukemia. Sequencing used PBMCs, obtained after 12 months of ibrutinib treatment. The rearrangement uses TRBV6-5 and TRBJ2-1, with 11 bases fitting TRBD1. CDR3 bases: TGTGCCAGCAGATCGGACAGGGGGCACTACAATGAGCAGTTCTTC. This codes for CASRSDRGHYNEQFF.